This T cell receptor beta chain comes out of a study of regulatory T cells in long-lasting Graves disease. Arm-PCR of CDR3 regions and iRepertoire HTBI primers were used to build TCR beta libraries. TCRdb analysed the multiplex PCR reads with MiXCR anew, one entry per CDR3 protein. Of roughly 360,000 distinct CDR3 sequences in the sample, approximately 12% were seen once. This clonotype appeared many times. Its antigen is unidentified. The time point here: newly diagnosed GD, antithyroid drugs for less than 3 months. The TCR library used RNA extracted from PBMCs. Study-wide results and limits: Lower TCR diversity was seen in persistent Graves' patients than in newly diagnosed ones.

Germline V gene lookup returns CDR1 DFQATT and CDR2 SNEGSKA (reference sequence). Trimming removed 0 bases from V and 6 bases from J, with 12 bases in between. The CDR3 spans 14 residues. A further study also used this sample, focusing on T cells in Graves' hyperthyroidism and ophthalmopathy. According to that study: Patients were aged 18 to 65, had disease duration under 2 months, and had newly diagnosed hyperthyroidism. TCR CDR3 regions were first amplified by RT-PCR with HTBI primers.

The receptor was isolated from a woman under 30 with Graves disease. Sequencing used peripheral blood mononuclear cells (PBMCs), obtained at new diagnosis, from a patient treated with antithyroid drugs. The genes are TRBV20-1 and TRBJ1-5; D remains ambiguous. In DNA form, the CDR3 reads TGCAGTGCTAGAGATATCGAGCGCTCTCAGCCCCAGCATTTT. Translating gives CSARDIERSQPQHF.